What follows is one TCR beta chain and its context. Measured with immunoSEQ multiplex PCR; TCRdb has only the in-frame clones, and not every one. Of 85,000 to 110,000 clones detected, 87% appear once; the ten largest clones hold approximately 6.2%. The ends were cut back, 4 bases at V and 0 bases at J, with 11 bases in the middle. Germline V gives CDR1 SGHRS, CDR2 YFSETQ. The CDR3 sequence is 14 residues long. The data belong to a study of blood T cell repertoires in COVID-19. Study-wide context: T cells, B-cell-depleted T cells, or PBMCs supplied cDNA or gDNA.

The TCR originated in a human donor in a cohort sampled during active COVID-19. Material for sequencing was peripheral blood. The chain carries TRBV5-1 and TRBJ2-7; a possible D gene is TRBD1 (6 bases). CDR3: CASSELDSSYEQYF. CDR3 DNA sequence: TGCGCCAGCAGCGAACTGGACAGCTCCTACGAGCAGTACTTC.